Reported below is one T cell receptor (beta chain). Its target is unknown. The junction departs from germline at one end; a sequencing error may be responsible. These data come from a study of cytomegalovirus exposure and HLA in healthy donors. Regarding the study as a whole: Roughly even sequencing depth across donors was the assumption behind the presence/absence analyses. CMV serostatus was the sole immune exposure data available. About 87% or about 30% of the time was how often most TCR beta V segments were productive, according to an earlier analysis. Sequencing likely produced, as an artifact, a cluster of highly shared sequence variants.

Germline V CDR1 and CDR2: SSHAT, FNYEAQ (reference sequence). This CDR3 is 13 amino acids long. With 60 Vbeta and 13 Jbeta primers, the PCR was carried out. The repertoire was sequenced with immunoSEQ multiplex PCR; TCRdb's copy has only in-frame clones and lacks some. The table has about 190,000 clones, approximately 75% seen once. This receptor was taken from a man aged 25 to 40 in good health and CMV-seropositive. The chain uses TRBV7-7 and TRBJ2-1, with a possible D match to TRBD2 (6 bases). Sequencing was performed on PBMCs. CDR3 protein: CASSRDSYNEQFF. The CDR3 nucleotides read TGTGCTAGCAGCCGGGACTCGTACAATGAGCAGTTCTTC.